This T cell receptor beta chain stems from a study of blood T cell repertoires in COVID-19. The table came from immunoSEQ multiplex PCR; TCRdb's copy has only in-frame clones and leaves some out. The sample includes 150,000 to 200,000 clones, 70% to 80% seen only once; the top ten take approximately 12%. Germline V lookup: CDR1 SGHTA, CDR2 FQGNSA. The V end lost 5 bases, the J end lost 7 bases, and 12 bases lay between the germline ends. This CDR3 region has 14 residues. The specimen was peripheral blood. This TCR was recovered from a man aged 50 to 59 who had recovered from COVID-19. This chain links TRBV7-2 with TRBJ1-6; no definite D call. CDR3 loop: CASSVLLRNSPLHF. Here the CDR3 DNA reads TGTGCCAGCAGCGTCTTACTTCGAAATTCACCCCTCCACTTT.